Each of the 24 T cell receptor beta chains below was sequenced from the same sample in a study of cytomegalovirus exposure and HLA in healthy donors. The PCR contained 60 Vbeta and 13 Jbeta primers. Generated by immunoSEQ multiplex PCR, the TCRdb table keeps only in-frame clones and is missing some. Its table records over 50,000 clones. The source material was PBMCs. Receptors were obtained from a man in his forties or fifties in good health and CMV-seropositive.

A remark on this clone: The germline gene is not matched at one end of the junction; a read error may be the cause. V gene TRBV30 combines with J gene TRBJ1-6, with D maybe TRBD1 (5 bases). This CDR3 has 15 amino acids. Per germline, CDR1 GTSNPN and CDR2 SVGIG (reference sequence). In DNA, the CDR3 is TGTGCCGGGAGTGTAGGTAGCCAGGGCAATTCACCCCTCCACTTT. Residues: CAGSVGSQGNSPLHF.

The chain recombines TRBV6-1 with TRBJ1-2; TRBD1 matches at 7 bases. The CDR3 consists of 15 residues. Per germline, CDR1 MNHNS and CDR2 SASEGT. The junction had 13 bases not matched to a gene; V was cut back by 6 bases and J by 6 bases. CDR3 coding DNA: TGTGCCAGCAGAGGGACAGCCCAGCCCGGACATGGCTACACCTTC. This codes for CASRGTAQPGHGYTF.

Comment on this clone: This sample includes further DNA sequences coding for the same CDR3. The chain has TRBV27 and TRBJ1-1; D gene unclear. CDR3 length: 14 residues. Trimming cost V 6 bases and J 1 base, with 12 bases left between them. Germline V gene data show CDR1 as MNHEY and CDR2 as SMNVEV (reference sequence). Here the CDR3 reads CASSQTPGNTEAFF. CDR3 nucleotide sequence: TGTGCCAGCAGCCAAACACCAGGGAACACTGAAGCTTTCTTT.

The V call is TRBV30, the J call TRBJ1-5, with D uncertain. This CDR3 has 14 residues. From germline, CDR1 is GTSNPN and CDR2 SVGIG (reference sequence). V was trimmed by 0 bases and J by 8 bases, leaving 14 bases between them. CDR3 in DNA: TGTGCCTGGAGTGTTGATCGATTCGGTGAGCCCCAGCATTTT. Protein sequence: CAWSVDRFGEPQHF. Combining the CDR3 with reference TRBV30 and TRBJ1-5 gives the whole variable domain SQTIHQWPATLVQPVGSPLSLECTVEGTSNPNLYWYRQAAGRGLQLLFYSVGIGQISSEVPQNLSASRPQDRQFILSSKKLLLSDSGFYLCAWSVDRFGEPQHFGDGTRLSIL.

Notes on this clone: Germline and junction disagree at one end, which may indicate a read error. The DNA of the CDR3 is TGTGCCAGCAGTTTGGGAGACGAGCAGTACTTC. It yields the protein CASSLGDEQYF. The chain joins TRBV5-4 to TRBJ2-7, with D possibly matching TRBD2 (5 bases). Germline CDR1 and CDR2: SGHNT and YYREEE (reference sequence). The CDR3 is made up of 11 amino acids.

The gene calls are TRBV5-6 and TRBJ2-7; perhaps TRBD2 as D (6 bases). There are 15 residues in the CDR3. CDR1 and CDR2 (germline): SGHDT, YYEEEE. V dropped 4 bases and J dropped 7 bases, with 21 bases sitting between them. The DNA for the CDR3 is TGTGCCAGCAGCCGGCGGGGACGTAGGTGGGAGGAGCAGTACTTC. It yields the protein CASSRRGRRWEEQYF. The variable domain in full, completed from reference TRBV5-6 and TRBJ2-7, reads DAGVTQSPTHLIKTRGQQVTLRCSPKSGHDTVSWYQQALGQGPQFIFQYYEEEERQRGNFPDRFSGHQFPNYSSELNVNALLLGDSALYLCASSRRGRRWEEQYFGPGTRLTVT.

J is TRBJ1-2 and V is TRBV29-1; D remains unclear. In germline, CDR1 is SQVTM, CDR2 ANQGSEA. V dropped 4 bases and J dropped 8 bases, with 14 bases sitting between them. The CDR3 is 12 amino acids. The CDR3 here is CSVVRTGWGYTF. The DNA of the CDR3 is TGCAGCGTTGTCCGGACTGGCTGGGGCTACACCTTC.

The chain has TRBV28 and TRBJ1-2, with 10 bases aligning to TRBD1. The length of the CDR3 is 15 residues. From germline, CDR1 is MDHEN and CDR2 SYDVKM. Unmatched junction bases numbered 5, after V lost 2 bases and J lost 5 bases. This CDR3 is CASSLAGTGAYGYTF. The CDR3 nucleotides are TGTGCCAGCAGTTTAGCCGGGACAGGGGCGTATGGCTACACCTTC.

The gene calls are TRBV7-2 and TRBJ1-5, with 9 bases fitting TRBD1. Germline V lookup: CDR1 SGHTA, CDR2 FQGNSA. Losses at the gene ends were 4 bases for V and 6 bases for J; bases not matched to a gene: 7. The length of the CDR3 is 15 residues. CDR3 amino acids: CASSSGQGTFQPQHF. The CDR3 bases are TGTGCCAGCAGCTCCGGACAGGGGACCTTTCAGCCCCAGCATTTT.

The V gene is TRBV18, the J gene TRBJ1-1, with 7 nucleotides matching TRBD1. CDR3 length equals 15 residues. The V gene's germline CDR1 is KGHSH and CDR2 LQKENI. Trimming cost V 3 bases and J 0 bases; bases outside gene matches: 4. The CDR3 region has the DNA TGTGCCAGCTCACCCTTTACAGGGGTGAACACTGAAGCTTTCTTT. Translated, it gives CASSPFTGVNTEAFF.

This chain uses TRBV11-2 with TRBJ1-2, with 8 bases lining up with TRBD1. CDR3 length equals 15 residues. V lost 5 bases and J lost 4; bases outside the gene matches: 9. Germline lookup yields CDR1 SGHAT and CDR2 FQNNGV. The CDR3 DNA sequence: TGTGCCAGCAGCACCACCAGGGGGCGCAGCTATGGCTACACCTTC. This translates into CASSTTRGRSYGYTF. The full variable domain, in which reference TRBV11-2 and TRBJ1-2 provide the parts outside the CDR3, is EAGVAQSPRYKIIEKRQSVAFWCNPISGHATLYWYQQILGQGPKLLIQFQNNGVVDDSQLPKDRFSAERLKGVDSTLKIQPAKLEDSAVYLCASSTTRGRSYGYTFGSGTRLTVV.

This chain joins TRBV30 and TRBJ2-5; D may be TRBD1 (5 bases). The CDR3 has 13 amino acids. V shed 2 bases and J shed 5 bases, with 12 bases lying between them. Germline V gene data show CDR1 as GTSNPN and CDR2 as SVGIG (reference sequence). The CDR3 spells CAWSSIRDETQYF. Written as DNA, the CDR3 is TGTGCCTGGAGTTCTATCAGGGATGAGACCCAGTACTTC.

The chain couples TRBV25-1 to TRBJ1-2; D is perhaps TRBD1 (6 bases). The length of the CDR3 is 13 residues. V lost 6 bases and J lost 8, with 16 bases in between. The germline V gene encodes CDR1 MGHDK and CDR2 SYGVNS. CDR3: CASSPGGAGGYTF. CDR3 nucleotides: TGTGCCAGCAGCCCCGGGGGGGCAGGAGGCTACACCTTC.

This chain joins TRBV6-6 and TRBJ1-2, with D perhaps TRBD1 (5 bases). V dropped 8 bases and J dropped 1 base, with 14 bases sitting between them. Germline CDR1 and CDR2: MNHNY and SVGAGI (reference sequence). The length of the CDR3 is 14 residues. The CDR3 protein is CASSRESNNYGYTF. DNA for the CDR3: TGTGCCAGCTCCAGGGAAAGCAATAACTATGGCTACACCTTC.

The V gene is TRBV4-3, the J gene TRBJ1-5; D unresolved. This CDR3 spans 15 amino acids. Germline-derived CDR1 and CDR2 are LGHNA and YSLEER. Trimming removed 0 bases from V and 3 bases from J, with 9 bases in between. The CDR3 sequence is CASSQDAGLNQPQHF. The CDR3 coding sequence is TGCGCCAGCAGCCAAGACGCGGGTCTCAATCAGCCCCAGCATTTT.

The chain links TRBV7-3 to TRBJ1-1; 9 bases are shared with TRBD1. Germline V gives CDR1 SGHTA, CDR2 FQGTGA. Germline trimming cut 4 bases from V and 7 bases from J; bases unmatched to any gene: 10. This CDR3 is built from 15 residues. The DNA for the CDR3 is TGTGCCAGCAGCTCAGAGGGGACAGGGAGGCTTGAAGCTTTCTTT. Protein product: CASSSEGTGRLEAFF.

This chain connects TRBV4-2 to TRBJ2-5; no firm D call. Trimming removed 0 bases at V and 2 bases at J, with 7 bases between. CDR1 is LGHNA, CDR2 YNFKEQ, per germline. The CDR3 is 14 amino acids. The CDR3 sequence: CASSQESVQETQYF. The CDR3 nucleotides are TGTGCCAGCAGCCAAGAGTCGGTACAAGAGACCCAGTACTTC.

This rearrangement joins TRBV5-1 to TRBJ1-1, with TRBD1 matching over 9 bases. J gave up 7 bases and V 0 bases, and 4 bases lay outside the gene matches. The CDR3 sequence is 14 residues long. CDR1 and CDR2 from the germline V gene are SGHRS and YFSETQ. CDR3 region: CASSLVGDRVEAFF. The CDR3 DNA follows: TGCGCCAGCAGCTTGGTGGGGGACAGGGTTGAAGCTTTCTTT.

The V call is TRBV10-2, the J call TRBJ2-3; D may be TRBD2 (6 bases). Trimming took off 5 bases at V and 1 base at J, with 7 bases between the two ends. The germline gives CDR1 WSHSY, CDR2 SAAADI. This CDR3 has 13 residues. As DNA, the CDR3 is TGCGCCAGCAGTTTAGCGGGCACAGATACGCAGTATTTT. Protein sequence: CASSLAGTDTQYF.

The chain employs TRBV6-5 and TRBJ1-2; 9 bases agree with TRBD1. With 5 bases clipped from V and 5 bases from J, the junction kept 3 bases outside the gene matches. Per germline, CDR1 MNHEY and CDR2 SVGAGI. The CDR3 spans 13 residues. As DNA, the CDR3 is TGTGCCAGCAGTCAGGACAGGGGTTATGGCTACACCTTC. Protein: CASSQDRGYGYTF.

Remarks on this clone: At one boundary the junction diverges from the germline segment, which might be a read error. The CDR3 DNA reads TGTGCCAGCTCACCCGACAGGGGGAGGACTGAACAACTGTTTTTT. It is translated as CASSPDRGRTEQLFF. The gene calls are TRBV18 and TRBJ1-4, with TRBD1 matching 9 bases. This CDR3 is built from 15 residues. CDR1 and CDR2 from the germline V gene are KGHSH and LQKENI.

This chain connects TRBV19 to TRBJ1-3; TRBD1 matches 9 bases. In germline, CDR1 is LNHDA, CDR2 SQIVND (reference sequence). The CDR3 loop spans 15 amino acids. After removal of 7 bases from V and 4 bases from J, the junction contained 8 bases not matched to a gene. In nucleotides, the CDR3 is TGTGCCAGTAAAATGGACAGGGGAATCGGAAACACCATATATTTT. Its translation is CASKMDRGIGNTIYF. The full variable domain, in which reference TRBV19 and TRBJ1-3 provide the parts outside the CDR3, is DGGITQSPKYLFRKEGQNVTLSCEQNLNHDAMYWYRQDPGQGLRLIYYSQIVNDFQKGDIAEGYSVSREKKESFPLTVTSAQKNPTAFYLCASKMDRGIGNTIYFGEGSWLTVV.

The chain uses TRBV7-2 and TRBJ2-7; maybe TRBD2 (5 bases). The CDR3 has 13 amino acids. V lost 7 bases and J lost 0, with 10 bases in between. CDR1 is SGHTA and CDR2 is FQGNSA in the germline V gene. This CDR3 is CASTPAGSYEQYF. The CDR3 nucleotides are TGTGCCAGCACCCCGGCGGGCTCCTACGAGCAGTACTTC.

The V call is TRBV6-5, the J call TRBJ2-7, with 9 bases lining up with TRBD1. The CDR3 has 14 amino acids. With 6 bases clipped from V and 4 bases from J, the junction kept 7 bases outside the gene matches. Germline V gives CDR1 MNHEY, CDR2 SVGAGI. The CDR3 loop reads CASSYRGPRYEQYF. The CDR3 nucleotides read TGTGCCAGCAGCTACAGGGGGCCGCGGTACGAGCAGTACTTC.